This record covers a single TCR beta chain. The source of the sample is a study of blood T cell repertoires in COVID-19. As originally analysed: How many nucleated cells were present was estimated from reference gene primer amplification. Produced via immunoSEQ multiplex PCR; TCRdb's table is partial and in-frame only. V, J and clone size are those of that table, while D and trimming were read from the DNA. The sample consists of around 150,000 clones, around 90% of them appearing once. V lost 3 bases and J lost 2; bases outside the gene matches: 2. The germline gives CDR1 SGHTA, CDR2 FQGNSA. The CDR3 extends over 14 amino acids.

The TCR comes from a woman aged 60-75 years with active or convalescent COVID-19. The sequenced sample was peripheral blood. The chain couples TRBV7-2 to TRBJ2-7, with 9 positions matching TRBD2. CDR3 nucleotide sequence: TGTGCCAGCAGCTTCGCGGGGGGGCCCTACGAGCAGTACTTC. It encodes CASSFAGGPYEQYF.